Sequencing of this T cell receptor (beta chain) was carried out in a study of OX40 agonist ivuxolimab in advanced cancers. Turning to the study itself: Treatment received earlier with anti-PD-1, anti-PD-L1 or anti-CTLA-4 agents was allowed, and around 36% had some.

V trimming: 6 bases; J trimming: 1 base; junction bases outside the gene matches: 5. The germline V gene encodes CDR1 SGHNT and CDR2 YYREEE (reference sequence). This CDR3 spans 15 amino acids. Findings of the study overall: CD8+ T cells were the subset that, on average, had more expanded clones than CD4+. The study observed clonal expansion of CD4+ and CD8+ blood T cells by week 6 at 0.1 to 3.0 mg/kg. Partial responders treated at 0.1-3.0 mg/kg exhibited clonal expansion among the lowest measured.

Libraries were prepared by immunoSEQ multiplex PCR; TCRdb keeps only in-frame clonotypes and omits some of them. In the table there are some 82,000 clones, about 91% of which are singletons. Of note for this clone: Its target is not known.

The rearrangement links TRBV5-4 to TRBJ2-7, with TRBD2 matching over 12 bases. The material was CD4+ or CD8+ T cells sorted from blood, obtained in a trial of the OX40 agonist ivuxolimab. This clonotype was obtained from an adult with an advanced solid tumor such as melanoma, head and neck, liver or kidney cancer. CDR3 in DNA: TGTGCCAGCACCCCGACTAGCGGGAGTTCCTACGAGCAGTACTTC. As protein: CASTPTSGSSYEQYF.